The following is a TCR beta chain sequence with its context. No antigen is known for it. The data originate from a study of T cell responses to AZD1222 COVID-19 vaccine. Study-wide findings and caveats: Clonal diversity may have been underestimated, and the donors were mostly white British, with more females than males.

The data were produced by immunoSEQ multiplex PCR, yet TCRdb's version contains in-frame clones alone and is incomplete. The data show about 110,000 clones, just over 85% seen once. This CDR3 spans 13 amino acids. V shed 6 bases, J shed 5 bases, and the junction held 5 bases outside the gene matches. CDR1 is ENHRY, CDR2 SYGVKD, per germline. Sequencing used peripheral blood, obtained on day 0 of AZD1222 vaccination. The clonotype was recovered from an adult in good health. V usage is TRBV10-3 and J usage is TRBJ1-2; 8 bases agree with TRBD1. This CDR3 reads CAIRPGQEYGYTF. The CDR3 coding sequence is TGTGCCATCAGACCGGGACAGGAGTATGGCTACACCTTC.